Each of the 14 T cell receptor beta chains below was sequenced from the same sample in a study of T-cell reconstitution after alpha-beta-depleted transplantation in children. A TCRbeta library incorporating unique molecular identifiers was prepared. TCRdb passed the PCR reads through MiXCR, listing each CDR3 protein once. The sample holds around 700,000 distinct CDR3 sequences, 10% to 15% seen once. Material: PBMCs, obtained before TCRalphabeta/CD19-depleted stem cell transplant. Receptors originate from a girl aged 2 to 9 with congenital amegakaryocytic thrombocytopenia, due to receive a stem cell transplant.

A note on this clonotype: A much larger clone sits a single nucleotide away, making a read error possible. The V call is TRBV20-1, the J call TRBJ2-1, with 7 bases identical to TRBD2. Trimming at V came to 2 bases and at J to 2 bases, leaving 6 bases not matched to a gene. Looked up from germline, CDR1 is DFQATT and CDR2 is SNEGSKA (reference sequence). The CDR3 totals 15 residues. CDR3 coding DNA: TGCAGTGCTAGATTCACTAGCGCGCCCTACAATGAGCAGTTCTTC. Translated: CSARFTSAPYNEQFF.

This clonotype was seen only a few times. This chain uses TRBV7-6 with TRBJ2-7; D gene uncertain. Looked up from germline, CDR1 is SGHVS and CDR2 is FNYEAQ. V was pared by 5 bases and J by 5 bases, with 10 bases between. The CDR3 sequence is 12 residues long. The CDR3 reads CASSDATDEQYF. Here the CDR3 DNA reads TGTGCCAGCAGCGATGCTACAGACGAGCAGTACTTC.

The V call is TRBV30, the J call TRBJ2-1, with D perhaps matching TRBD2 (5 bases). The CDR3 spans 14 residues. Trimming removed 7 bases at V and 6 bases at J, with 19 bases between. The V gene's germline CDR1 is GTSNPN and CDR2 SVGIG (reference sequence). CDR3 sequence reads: CAFKGGAARNEQFF. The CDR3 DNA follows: TGTGCCTTCAAAGGAGGAGCGGCCCGCAATGAGCAGTTCTTC.

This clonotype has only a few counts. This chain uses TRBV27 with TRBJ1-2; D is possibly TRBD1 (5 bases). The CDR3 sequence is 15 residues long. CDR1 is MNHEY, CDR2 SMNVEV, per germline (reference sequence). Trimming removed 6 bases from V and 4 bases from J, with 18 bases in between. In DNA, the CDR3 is TGTGCCAGCAGCCTTTCCTATAGGGACGTCTATGGCTACACCTTC. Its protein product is CASSLSYRDVYGYTF.

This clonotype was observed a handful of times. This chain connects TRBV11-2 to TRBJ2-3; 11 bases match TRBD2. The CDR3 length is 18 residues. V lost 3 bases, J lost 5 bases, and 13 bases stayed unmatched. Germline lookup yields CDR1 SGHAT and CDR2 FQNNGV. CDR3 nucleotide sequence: TGTGCCAGCAGCTTCGGCCTAGCGGGAGGCTCCACCATAGATACGCAGTATTTT. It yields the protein CASSFGLAGGSTIDTQYF.

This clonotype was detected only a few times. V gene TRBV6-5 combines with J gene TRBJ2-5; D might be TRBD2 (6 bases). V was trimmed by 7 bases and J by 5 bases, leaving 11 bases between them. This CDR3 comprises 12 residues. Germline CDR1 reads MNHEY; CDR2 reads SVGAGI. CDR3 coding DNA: TGTGCCAGCAAGGAGGGGCCGGAGACCCAGTACTTC. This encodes CASKEGPETQYF.

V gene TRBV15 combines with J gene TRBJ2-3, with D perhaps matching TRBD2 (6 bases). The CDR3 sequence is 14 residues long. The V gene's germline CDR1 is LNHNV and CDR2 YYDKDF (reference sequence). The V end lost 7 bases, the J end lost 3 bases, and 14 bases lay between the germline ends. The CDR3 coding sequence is TGTGCCACCACTCAGAGACTAGTGACAGATACGCAGTATTTT. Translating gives CATTQRLVTDTQYF.

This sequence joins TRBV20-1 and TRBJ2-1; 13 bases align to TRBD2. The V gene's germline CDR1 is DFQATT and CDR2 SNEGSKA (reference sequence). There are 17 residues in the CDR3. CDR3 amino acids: CSVGTSGVPSSYNEQFF. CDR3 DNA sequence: TGCAGCGTCGGGACTAGCGGGGTCCCCAGCTCCTACAATGAGCAGTTCTTC.

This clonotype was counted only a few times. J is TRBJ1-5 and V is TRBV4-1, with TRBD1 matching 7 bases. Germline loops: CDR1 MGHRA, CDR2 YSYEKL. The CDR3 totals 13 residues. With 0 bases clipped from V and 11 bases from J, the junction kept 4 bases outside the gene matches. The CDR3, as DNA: TGCGCCAGCAGCCAAGACCCACAGGGGTCCCAGCATTTT. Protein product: CASSQDPQGSQHF.

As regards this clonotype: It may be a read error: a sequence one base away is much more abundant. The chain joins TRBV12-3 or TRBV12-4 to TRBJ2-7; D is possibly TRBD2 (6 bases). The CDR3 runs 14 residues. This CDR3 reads CASSFGGISYEEYF. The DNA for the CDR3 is TGTGCCAGCAGTTTCGGCGGGATCTCCTACGAGGAGTACTTC.

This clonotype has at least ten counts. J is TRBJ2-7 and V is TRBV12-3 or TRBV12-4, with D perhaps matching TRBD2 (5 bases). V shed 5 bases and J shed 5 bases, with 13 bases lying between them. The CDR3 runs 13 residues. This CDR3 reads CASSRILDHEQYF. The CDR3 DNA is TGTGCCAGCAGTAGAATACTAGACCACGAGCAGTACTTC.

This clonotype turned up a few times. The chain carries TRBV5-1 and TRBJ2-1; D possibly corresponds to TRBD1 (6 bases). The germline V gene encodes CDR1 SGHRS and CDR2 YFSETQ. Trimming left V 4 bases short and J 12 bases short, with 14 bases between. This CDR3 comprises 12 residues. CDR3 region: CASSNDRPGQFF. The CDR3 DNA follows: TGCGCCAGCAGCAATGACAGGCCGGGGCAGTTCTTC.

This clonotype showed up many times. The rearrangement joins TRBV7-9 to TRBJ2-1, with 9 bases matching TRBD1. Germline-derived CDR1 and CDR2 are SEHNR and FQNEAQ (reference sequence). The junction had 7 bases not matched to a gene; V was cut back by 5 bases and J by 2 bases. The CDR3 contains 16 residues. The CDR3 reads CASSPPGTGTYNEQFF. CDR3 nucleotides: TGTGCCAGCAGCCCTCCGGGGACAGGGACCTACAATGAGCAGTTCTTC.

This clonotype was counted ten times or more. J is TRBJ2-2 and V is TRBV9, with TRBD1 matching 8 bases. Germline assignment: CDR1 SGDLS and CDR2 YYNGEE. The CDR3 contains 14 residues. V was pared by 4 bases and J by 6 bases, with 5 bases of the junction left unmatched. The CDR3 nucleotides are TGTGCCAGCAGCCTCAGGGGGCTTCCCGGGGAGCTGTTTTTT. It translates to CASSLRGLPGELFF.